This T cell receptor beta chain originates from a study of blood T cell repertoires in COVID-19. The V gene end was trimmed by 4 bases and the J gene end by 1 base; junction bases not matched to a gene: 6. Germline CDR1 MNHEY, CDR2 SVGEGT. The CDR3 sequence is 15 residues long. Assay: immunoSEQ multiplex PCR; the TCRdb copy retains only in-frame clones and omits some. The table records approximately 130,000 clones, 70% to 80% of them present only once. This receptor was taken from a human donor in a cohort sampled during active COVID-19. This chain uses TRBV6-2 or TRBV6-3 with TRBJ2-7; 8 nucleotides align to TRBD2. The sequencing input was peripheral blood. CDR3 loop: CASSLAAGDSYEQYF. The DNA for the CDR3 is TGTGCCAGCAGTTTGGCAGCGGGGGATTCCTACGAGCAGTACTTC.